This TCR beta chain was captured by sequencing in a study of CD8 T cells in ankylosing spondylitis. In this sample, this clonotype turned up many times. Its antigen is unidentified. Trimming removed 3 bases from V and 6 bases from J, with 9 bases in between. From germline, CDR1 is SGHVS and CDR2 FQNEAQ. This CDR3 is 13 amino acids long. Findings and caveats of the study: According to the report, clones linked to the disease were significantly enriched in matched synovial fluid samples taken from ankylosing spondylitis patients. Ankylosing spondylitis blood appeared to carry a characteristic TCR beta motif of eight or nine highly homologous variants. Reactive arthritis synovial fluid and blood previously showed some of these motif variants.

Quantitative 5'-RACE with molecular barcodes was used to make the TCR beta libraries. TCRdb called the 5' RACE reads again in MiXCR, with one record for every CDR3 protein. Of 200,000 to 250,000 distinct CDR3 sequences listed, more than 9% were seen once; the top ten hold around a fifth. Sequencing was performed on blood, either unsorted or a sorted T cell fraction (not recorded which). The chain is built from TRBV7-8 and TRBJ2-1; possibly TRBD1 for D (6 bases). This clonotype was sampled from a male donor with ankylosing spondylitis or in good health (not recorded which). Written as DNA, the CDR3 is TGTGCCAGCAGCTTCGGACAGAGCAATGAGCAGTTCTTC. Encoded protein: CASSFGQSNEQFF.